This TCR beta chain was documented in a study of T cell changes during pregnancy in multiple sclerosis. Libraries were prepared by immunoSEQ multiplex PCR; TCRdb keeps only in-frame clonotypes and omits some of them. This sample has roughly 86,000 clones, with roughly 92% found just once. There are 14 residues in the CDR3. CDR1 and CDR2 (germline): MNHEY, SMNVEV (reference sequence). Trimming took off 4 bases at V and 3 bases at J, with 13 bases between the two ends. The source is a female donor with multiple sclerosis, enrolled in a pregnancy study. Sequenced material: peripheral blood, taken in the first trimester of pregnancy. The chain combines TRBV27 with TRBJ2-7, with D maybe TRBD2 (6 bases). DNA for the CDR3: TGTGCCAGCAGTTCCGGGACTTCTTACTACGAGCAGTACTTC. Its translation is CASSSGTSYYEQYF.